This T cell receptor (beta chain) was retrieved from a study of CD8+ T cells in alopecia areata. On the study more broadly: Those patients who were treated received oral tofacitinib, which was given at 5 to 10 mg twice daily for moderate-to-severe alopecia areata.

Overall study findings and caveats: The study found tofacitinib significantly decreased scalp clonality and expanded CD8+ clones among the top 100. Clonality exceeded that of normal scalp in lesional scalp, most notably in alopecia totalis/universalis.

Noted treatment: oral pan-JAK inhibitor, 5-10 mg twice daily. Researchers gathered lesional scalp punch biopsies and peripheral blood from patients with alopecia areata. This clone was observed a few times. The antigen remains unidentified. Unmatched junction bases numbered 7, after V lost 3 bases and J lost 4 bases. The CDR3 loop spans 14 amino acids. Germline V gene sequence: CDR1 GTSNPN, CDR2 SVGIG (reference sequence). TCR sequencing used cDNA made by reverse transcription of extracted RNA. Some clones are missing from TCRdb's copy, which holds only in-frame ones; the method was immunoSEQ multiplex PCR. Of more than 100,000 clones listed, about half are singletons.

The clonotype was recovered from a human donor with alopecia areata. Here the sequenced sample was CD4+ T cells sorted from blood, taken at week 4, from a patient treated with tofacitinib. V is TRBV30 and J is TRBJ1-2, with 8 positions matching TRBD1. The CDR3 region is CAWRSQGATYGYTF. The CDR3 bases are TGTGCCTGGAGATCTCAGGGGGCAACCTATGGCTACACCTTC.